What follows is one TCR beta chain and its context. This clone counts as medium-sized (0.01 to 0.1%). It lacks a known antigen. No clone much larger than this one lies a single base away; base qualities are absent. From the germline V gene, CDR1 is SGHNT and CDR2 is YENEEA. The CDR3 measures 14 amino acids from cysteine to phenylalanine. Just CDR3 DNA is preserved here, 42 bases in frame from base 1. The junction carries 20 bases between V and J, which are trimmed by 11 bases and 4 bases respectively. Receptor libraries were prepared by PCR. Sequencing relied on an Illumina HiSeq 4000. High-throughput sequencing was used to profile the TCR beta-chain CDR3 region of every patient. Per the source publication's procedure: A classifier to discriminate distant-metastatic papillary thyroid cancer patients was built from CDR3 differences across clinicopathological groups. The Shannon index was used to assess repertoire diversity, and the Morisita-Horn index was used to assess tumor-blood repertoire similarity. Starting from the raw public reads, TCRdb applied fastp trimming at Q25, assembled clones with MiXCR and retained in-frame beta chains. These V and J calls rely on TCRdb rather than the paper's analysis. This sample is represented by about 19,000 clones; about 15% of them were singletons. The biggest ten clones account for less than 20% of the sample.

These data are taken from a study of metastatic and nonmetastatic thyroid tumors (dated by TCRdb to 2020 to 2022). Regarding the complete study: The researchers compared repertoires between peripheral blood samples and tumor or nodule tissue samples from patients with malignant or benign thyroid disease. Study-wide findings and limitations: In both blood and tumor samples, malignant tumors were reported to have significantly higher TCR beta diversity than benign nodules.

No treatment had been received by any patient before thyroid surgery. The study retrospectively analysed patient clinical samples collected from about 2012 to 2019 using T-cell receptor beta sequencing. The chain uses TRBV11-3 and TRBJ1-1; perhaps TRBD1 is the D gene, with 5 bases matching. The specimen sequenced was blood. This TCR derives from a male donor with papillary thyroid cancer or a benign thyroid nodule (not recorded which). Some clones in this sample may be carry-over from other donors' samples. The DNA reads TGTGCCTACACGCGGGGCGGGCTGAGCACTGAAGCTTTCTTT. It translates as CAYTRGGLSTEAFF.